This T cell receptor (beta chain) emerged from a study of T cell repertoires in cytomegalovirus infection. Study background: An indication of both CMV infection and matching HLA type came from public TCR beta signatures.

The CDR3 length is 12 residues. The germline CDR1 and CDR2 sequences are SGHTA and FQGNSA. V was trimmed by 5 bases and J by 3 bases, leaving 8 bases between them. TCRdb re-derived calls from the reads in MiXCR, one entry per CDR3 protein. This table has hundreds of thousands of distinct CDR3 sequences, approximately 18% appearing once. Regarding this clonotype: A read error may explain this, as a much larger clone is one base away. Because it lacks the conserved phenylalanine or tryptophan at the end, this CDR3 is likely a read error.

This receptor was taken from a human donor in good health (CMV status not recorded). Some clones in this sample may be carry-over from other donors' samples. The chain couples TRBV7-2 to TRBJ2-7; D uncertain. The source material was PBMCs. CDR3: CASSVNSYEQYY. The CDR3, as DNA: TGTGCCAGCAGCGTCAACAGCTACGAGCAGTACTAC.